What follows are 26 T cell receptor beta chains derived from one specimen sequenced in a study of spatial heterogeneity in lung cancer. TCRdb independently ran MiXCR on the 5' RACE reads; one entry per CDR3 protein. The sample holds about 120,000 distinct CDR3 sequences, 12% seen once. Time point specified: blood at routine non-recurrence follow-up after resection. In each case, whole RNA from tumor, nontumor lung or frozen PBMC was sequenced unsorted. This material consisted of PBMCs, taken at follow-up. The receptor source for this set is a male donor with early-stage non-small cell lung cancer.

The rearrangement joins TRBV11-2 to TRBJ2-7; a weak D match, TRBD1 (6 bases). Germline V gene lookup returns CDR1 SGHAT and CDR2 FQNNGV. This CDR3 region has 14 residues. Trimming took 1 base from V and 1 from J, leaving 8 bases between them. The CDR3 loop reads CASSLAGHSYEQYF. For the CDR3, the DNA is TGTGCCAGCAGCTTAGCGGGACATTCCTACGAGCAGTACTTC.

This clonotype was counted between two and nine times. V is TRBV30 and J is TRBJ1-2; 7 nucleotides match TRBD1. CDR3 length: 20 amino acids. Germline CDR1 GTSNPN, CDR2 SVGIG (reference sequence). J was trimmed by 0 bases and V by 3 bases; bases with no gene match: 22. This CDR3 reads CAWRPLPGQLIPRSNYGYTF. CDR3 in DNA: TGTGCCTGGAGGCCCCTCCCGGGACAGCTTATCCCACGGTCTAACTATGGCTACACCTTC.

This clonotype was detected once. The chain has TRBV7-6 and TRBJ2-7; possibly TRBD1 or TRBD2 for D (5 bases each). CDR3 length: 14 residues. V lost 0 bases and J 5 bases, leaving 11 bases between the germline ends. Germline CDR1 and CDR2: SGHVS and FNYEAQ. CDR3 loop: CASSLAGQGDEQYF. In DNA, the CDR3 is TGTGCCAGCAGCTTAGCGGGGCAGGGAGACGAGCAGTACTTC.

This clonotype was picked up many times. The chain employs TRBV4-2 and TRBJ2-5; D perhaps matches TRBD1 (5 bases). Between the trimmed V and J ends, which lost 0 bases and 4 bases, there was a span of 18 bases. Germline V gives CDR1 LGHNA, CDR2 YNFKEQ. This CDR3 region has 17 residues. The DNA of the CDR3 is TGTGCCAGCAGCCAAGAAGAAGGACACCGGATCGGAGAGACCCAGTACTTC. Translated: CASSQEEGHRIGETQYF.

The table lists this clonotype with many counts. This chain connects TRBV9 to TRBJ2-5; 7 bases align to TRBD2. Germline CDR1 and CDR2: SGDLS and YYNGEE. V lost 2 bases and J lost 1; bases outside the gene matches: 2. The CDR3 totals 14 residues. The CDR3 coding sequence is TGTGCCAGCAGCGTGGGGGGGTCCCAAGAGACCCAGTACTTC. As protein: CASSVGGSQETQYF.

The chain employs TRBV28 and TRBJ2-7, with 8 bases that match TRBD2. Germline V gene sequence: CDR1 MDHEN, CDR2 SYDVKM. With 4 bases clipped from V and 0 bases from J, the junction kept 5 bases outside the gene matches. This CDR3 is built from 15 residues. CDR3 bases: TGTGCCAGCAGTTCTCGGGGGGGGAACTCCTACGAGCAGTACTTC. It yields the protein CASSSRGGNSYEQYF.

The rearrangement uses TRBV10-3 and TRBJ1-1; D may be TRBD1 (5 bases). Germline V CDR1 and CDR2: ENHRY, SYGVKD. V shed 2 bases and J shed 6 bases, with 22 bases lying between them. The CDR3 spans 17 residues. The CDR3 loop reads CAISEKAGNQGVAEAFF. The DNA of the CDR3 is TGTGCCATCAGTGAGAAGGCGGGCAACCAGGGTGTCGCTGAAGCTTTCTTT.

The chain is built from TRBV19 and TRBJ1-4, with D unclear. This CDR3 is built from 14 residues. Germline CDR1 reads LNHDA; CDR2 reads SQIVND (reference sequence). Trimming stripped 4 bases from V and 5 bases from J, with 11 bases between. The CDR3 region has the DNA TGTGCCAGTAGTAACGCCGGGAGAAATGAAAAACTGTTTTTT. This codes for CASSNAGRNEKLFF.

This clonotype showed up just a few times. The chain links TRBV6-6 to TRBJ2-7; perhaps TRBD2 as D (6 bases). Deletions cut 2 bases from V and 2 bases from J, with 10 bases between. Germline V lookup: CDR1 MNHNY, CDR2 SVGAGI (reference sequence). The CDR3 is 14 amino acids. The CDR3 region has the DNA TGTGCCAGCAGTTACGACGGGGGACCCTACGAGCAGTACTTC. Encoded protein: CASSYDGGPYEQYF.

This clonotype came up a few times. The chain recombines TRBV12-3 or TRBV12-4 with TRBJ1-2, with 12 bases fitting TRBD1. V trimming: 6 bases; J trimming: 8 bases; junction bases outside the gene matches: 10. The length of the CDR3 is 15 residues. The CDR3 reads CASSKPGQGASGYTF. DNA of the CDR3: TGTGCCAGCAGCAAGCCGGGACAGGGGGCGAGCGGCTACACCTTC.

This clonotype was detected ten times or more. The chain couples TRBV7-2 to TRBJ2-7, with D possibly TRBD2 on 5 matching bases. The CDR3 loop spans 12 amino acids. CDR1 is SGHTA, CDR2 FQGNSA, per germline. Trimming took 3 bases from V and 4 from J, leaving 7 bases between them. The CDR3 sequence is CASSFGSYEQYF. The CDR3 coding sequence is TGTGCCAGCAGCTTTGGGAGTTACGAGCAGTACTTC.

The rearrangement uses TRBV29-1 and TRBJ1-1; 8 bases map to TRBD1. Germline trimming cut 1 base from V and 3 bases from J; bases unmatched to any gene: 4. There are 14 residues in the CDR3. CDR1 SQVTM and CDR2 ANQGSEA come from the germline V gene. For the CDR3, the DNA is TGCAGCGTTGAAGGGACAGGGAGGGACACTGAAGCTTTCTTT. This codes for CSVEGTGRDTEAFF.

The rearrangement links TRBV14 to TRBJ1-6; 7 bases map to TRBD1. Trimming at V came to 1 base and at J to 9 bases, leaving 0 bases not matched to a gene. Germline V gene data show CDR1 as SGHDN and CDR2 as FVKESK. This CDR3 comprises 13 residues. The CDR3 nucleotides are TGTGCCAGCAGCCAAGCAGGGGGTTCACCCCTCCACTTT. Protein sequence: CASSQAGGSPLHF.

This clonotype was detected many times. V is TRBV10-3 and J is TRBJ2-7, with 10 nucleotides matching TRBD1. J was trimmed by 6 bases and V by 7 bases; bases with no gene match: 12. The CDR3 is 15 amino acids. Germline-derived CDR1 and CDR2 are ENHRY and SYGVKD. The CDR3 DNA follows: TGTGCCATCACACACACGCCTGGGACAGGGGCCGAGCAGTACTTC. Translating it yields CAITHTPGTGAEQYF.

Ten or more counts support this clonotype. J is TRBJ2-1 and V is TRBV6-2 or TRBV6-3; TRBD2 matches at 9 bases. V trimming: 4 bases; J trimming: 1 base; junction bases outside the gene matches: 2. The germline gives CDR1 MNHEY, CDR2 SVGEGT. This CDR3 comprises 15 residues. The CDR3 protein is CASSSSGKSYNEQFF. The CDR3 DNA follows: TGTGCCAGCAGTTCTAGCGGGAAATCCTACAATGAGCAGTTCTTC.

This clonotype was seen a handful of times. The rearrangement joins TRBV7-2 to TRBJ1-2; 8 positions agree with TRBD1. The CDR3 spans 17 residues. The V gene's germline CDR1 is SGHTA and CDR2 FQGNSA. After removal of 5 bases from V and 1 base from J, the junction contained 12 bases not matched to a gene. This CDR3 reads CASSTRQGPSGNYGYTF. CDR3 nucleotides: TGTGCCAGCAGCACTCGACAGGGGCCCTCGGGTAACTATGGCTACACCTTC.

This clonotype was found a few times. The V call is TRBV2, the J call TRBJ2-7; D not resolved. Germline CDR1 and CDR2: SNHLY and FYNNEI. This CDR3 has 12 amino acids. Trimming removed 5 bases from V and 3 bases from J, with 8 bases in between. The CDR3 sequence: CASSTDLYEQYF. The CDR3 DNA sequence: TGTGCCAGCAGTACAGACCTCTACGAGCAGTACTTC. Full variable domain (rest looked up from reference TRBV2 and TRBJ2-7): EPEVTQTPSHQVTQMGQEVILRCVPISNHLYFYWYRQILGQKVEFLVSFYNNEISEKSEIFDDQFSVERPDGSNFTLKIRSTKLEDSAMYFCASSTDLYEQYFGPGTRLTVT.

This clonotype was seen only a few times. The rearrangement uses TRBV5-5 and TRBJ1-6; 7 bases match TRBD1. J gave up 5 bases and V 0 bases, and 5 bases lay outside the gene matches. Germline CDR1 SGHKS, CDR2 YYEKEE (reference sequence). The CDR3 has 16 amino acids. The CDR3 DNA reads as TGTGCCAGCAGCTTGGTTGGCAGGGGGAATAATTCACCCCTCCACTTT. Protein sequence: CASSLVGRGNNSPLHF.

The chain recombines TRBV7-2 with TRBJ1-3; D is unclear. The CDR3 consists of 15 residues. Germline lookup yields CDR1 SGHTA and CDR2 FQGNSA. Trimming pared 2 bases from V and 0 bases from J, leaving 8 bases between. For the CDR3, the DNA is TGTGCCAGCAGCTTACGTCGGAGCTCTGGAAACACCATATATTTT. It is translated as CASSLRRSSGNTIYF.

This clonotype was recorded a few times. The chain uses TRBV5-1 and TRBJ2-2; 7 bases are a match to TRBD1. Losses at the gene ends were 5 bases for V and 5 bases for J; bases not matched to a gene: 9. Per the germline V gene, CDR1 is SGHRS and CDR2 is YFSETQ. The CDR3 is 15 amino acids. The CDR3 reads CASRPMTGSTGELFF. The CDR3 DNA reads as TGCGCCAGCAGACCAATGACAGGGTCGACCGGGGAGCTGTTTTTT.

The chain has TRBV6-5 and TRBJ1-1; perhaps TRBD1 as D (5 bases). The CDR3 has 15 amino acids. Trimming cost V 7 bases and J 0 bases, with 15 bases left between them. Germline V gene data show CDR1 as MNHEY and CDR2 as SVGAGI. The CDR3 loop reads CASTPPGRMNTEAFF. The CDR3 bases are TGTGCCAGCACCCCCCCGGGGCGCATGAACACTGAAGCTTTCTTT.

The chain couples TRBV5-1 to TRBJ2-1, with D possibly TRBD1 on 5 matching bases. Germline-derived CDR1 and CDR2 are SGHRS and YFSETQ. The CDR3 consists of 16 residues. V was pared by 1 base and J by 8 bases, with 19 bases between. DNA for the CDR3: TGCGCCAGCAGCTTGAGTAGGGCAGGGTCTGGGGATGAGCAGTTCTTC. It encodes CASSLSRAGSGDEQFF.

Ten or more counts support this clonotype. V is TRBV7-9 and J is TRBJ2-5; D is uncertain. This CDR3 spans 14 amino acids. Germline V lookup: CDR1 SEHNR, CDR2 FQNEAQ (reference sequence). The V end was cut by 5 bases, the J end by 3 bases, with 13 bases between. CDR3 coding DNA: TGTGCCAGCAGCCAGTTGCTGACGGAAGAGACCCAGTACTTC. This translates into CASSQLLTEETQYF. The variable domain in full, completed from reference TRBV7-9 and TRBJ2-5, reads DTGVSQNPRHKITKRGQNVTFRCDPISEHNRLYWYRQTLGQGPEFLTYFQNEAQLEKSRLLSDRFSAERPKGSFSTLEIQRTEQGDSAMYLCASSQLLTEETQYFGPGTRLLVL.

The genes are TRBV7-2 and TRBJ1-2; D is unclear. There are 15 residues in the CDR3. Germline V CDR1 and CDR2: SGHTA, FQGNSA. V lost 5 bases, J lost 0 bases, and 13 bases lay in between. The CDR3 loop reads CASSRAVVPNYGYTF. Written as DNA, the CDR3 is TGTGCCAGCAGCAGGGCTGTGGTTCCTAACTATGGCTACACCTTC.

The rearrangement links TRBV3-1 to TRBJ1-4; 8 bases are shared with TRBD1. The V gene end was trimmed by 5 bases and the J gene end by 4 bases; junction bases not matched to a gene: 6. The germline V gene encodes CDR1 LGHDT and CDR2 YNNKEL (reference sequence). This CDR3 region has 15 residues. The CDR3 region is CASSTRTGINEKLFF. CDR3 bases: TGTGCCAGCAGCACCCGGACAGGGATTAATGAAAAACTGTTTTTT.

The V gene is TRBV6-2 or TRBV6-3, the J gene TRBJ1-1; 10 positions match TRBD1. The CDR3 has 16 amino acids. Trimming at V came to 2 bases and at J to 0 bases, leaving 3 bases not matched to a gene. Germline-derived CDR1 and CDR2 are MNHEY and SVGEGT. CDR3 loop: CASSYGQGGLNTEAFF. The CDR3 DNA follows: TGTGCCAGCAGTTACGGACAGGGGGGGTTGAACACTGAAGCTTTCTTT.